This TCR beta chain is from a study of blood T cell repertoires in COVID-19. Sequenced by immunoSEQ multiplex PCR; TCRdb stores in-frame clones only, minus some. The sample carries approximately 270,000 clones, 86% recorded once. This CDR3 has 13 residues. The V gene lost 3 bases and the J gene lost 1 base, with 6 bases spanning the gap. CDR1 and CDR2 (germline): LNHNV, YYDKDF (reference sequence). Sequencing was done on a sample of peripheral blood. The chain has TRBV15 and TRBJ1-2, with a possible D match to TRBD1 (6 bases). The source of this sequence is a man in his forties or fifties with active or convalescent COVID-19. CDR3 loop: CATSRDSNYGYTF. In nucleotides, the CDR3 is TGTGCCACCAGCAGGGACAGTAACTATGGCTACACCTTC.